This T cell receptor (beta chain) came from a study of T-cell reconstitution after alpha-beta-depleted transplantation in children. Trimming shortened V by 3 bases and J by 5 bases, and 14 bases separated the two germline ends. The CDR3 sequence is 14 residues long. Germline V gene data show CDR1 as SGHRS and CDR2 as YFSETQ. The authors prepared the TCRbeta library with unique molecular identifiers. TCRdb called the PCR reads again in MiXCR, with one record for every CDR3 protein. The sample consists of about 640,000 distinct CDR3 sequences, approximately 15% of them appearing once. This clonotype was picked up a small number of times.

The TCR originated in a human donor who donated a stem cell graft to a child with acute myeloid leukemia. Material: PBMCs from the stem cell graft donor, obtained from the stem cell graft. The chain combines TRBV5-1 with TRBJ2-5, with D possibly being TRBD1 (6 bases). For the CDR3, the DNA is TGCGCCAGCAGCTCGGGACAACCGGGGGAGACCCAGTACTTC. Protein sequence: CASSSGQPGETQYF.